The 29 T cell receptor beta chains below all came from one sample that was sequenced in a study of blood T cells in healthy people across ages. Primers used in a second PCR of about 7 to 11 cycles were a sample-barcoded 5' primer and a J-beta primer mix. Each CDR3 protein is one row after TCRdb ran MiXCR on the 5' RACE reads. The table includes about 800,000 distinct CDR3 sequences, 20% to 30% detected once. The same specimen was also included in a second study, on T cells of mothers and their children.

Sample: blood. These receptors came from a boy aged 10-17 years in good health.

V is TRBV5-6 and J is TRBJ2-2; 7 nucleotides agree with TRBD1. The V and J ends lost 4 bases and 5 bases, in that order; junction bases with no gene match: 8. Germline CDR1 is SGHDT and CDR2 is YYEEEE. The CDR3 is 15 residues long. The CDR3 sequence: CASSENRGWTGELFF. CDR3 nucleotide sequence: TGTGCCAGCAGCGAAAACAGGGGATGGACCGGGGAGCTGTTTTTT.

This clonotype occurred a few times. The chain has TRBV10-3 and TRBJ1-5; TRBD1 is a possible D gene (6 bases). V was cut by 2 bases and J by 4 bases, with 9 bases left in between. The CDR3 covers 14 residues. Germline V gene lookup returns CDR1 ENHRY and CDR2 SYGVKD. The CDR3 nucleotides read TGTGCCATCAGTGAGACAGGGTTGAATCAGCCCCAGCATTTT. As protein: CAISETGLNQPQHF.

J is TRBJ2-5 and V is TRBV9; D could derive from TRBD1 or TRBD2 (6 bases each). In germline, CDR1 is SGDLS, CDR2 YYNGEE. The CDR3 extends over 15 amino acids. V lost 0 bases and J 2 bases, leaving 11 bases between the germline ends. The CDR3 loop is CASSVGWGAQETQYF. The DNA for the CDR3 is TGTGCCAGCAGCGTAGGGTGGGGGGCTCAAGAGACCCAGTACTTC. Full variable domain (outside the CDR3, taken from reference TRBV9 and TRBJ2-5): DSGVTQTPKHLITATGQRVTLRCSPRSGDLSVYWYQQSLDQGLQFLIQYYNGEERAKGNILERFSAQQFPDLHSELNLSSLELGDSALYFCASSVGWGAQETQYFGPGTRLLVL.

The rearrangement links TRBV4-3 to TRBJ1-1; D gene ambiguous. This CDR3 region has 15 residues. Deletions cut 1 base from V and 1 base from J, with 10 bases between. CDR1 LGHNA and CDR2 YSLEER come from the germline V gene. The CDR3 region has the DNA TGCGCCAGCAGCCAAGGAGGTTTAGGGAACACTGAAGCTTTCTTT. Translating gives CASSQGGLGNTEAFF.

This clonotype was counted only a few times. The chain is built from TRBV11-2 and TRBJ1-3; perhaps TRBD1 as D (5 bases). CDR1 is SGHAT and CDR2 is FQNNGV in the germline V gene. The CDR3 is 16 residues long. Trimming left V 5 bases short and J 0 bases short, with 14 bases between. This chain's CDR3 is CASSPVWGDSGNTIYF. The CDR3 nucleotides are TGTGCCAGCAGCCCTGTCTGGGGGGACTCTGGAAACACCATATATTTT. The complete variable domain, with remaining parts taken from reference TRBV11-2 and TRBJ1-3, reads EAGVAQSPRYKIIEKRQSVAFWCNPISGHATLYWYQQILGQGPKLLIQFQNNGVVDDSQLPKDRFSAERLKGVDSTLKIQPAKLEDSAVYLCASSPVWGDSGNTIYFGEGSWLTVV.

The V and J genes are TRBV11-2 and TRBJ2-7; 7 nucleotides align to TRBD1. Germline V lookup: CDR1 SGHAT, CDR2 FQNNGV. The V and J ends lost 4 bases and 6 bases, in that order; junction bases with no gene match: 9. This CDR3 is 14 amino acids long. The CDR3 spells CASSSNLRGSEQYF. The CDR3 DNA reads as TGTGCCAGCAGCTCGAACCTCAGGGGGAGCGAGCAGTACTTC.

This clonotype has just one count. The chain uses TRBV19 and TRBJ2-1; no firm D call. There are 15 residues in the CDR3. Germline V gene sequence: CDR1 LNHDA, CDR2 SQIVND (reference sequence). V was clipped by 3 bases and J by 1 base, with 10 bases between them. CDR3 region: CASSIGYSSYNEQFF. CDR3 DNA sequence: TGTGCCAGTAGTATTGGGTACAGTTCCTACAATGAGCAGTTCTTC. Using reference TRBV19 and TRBJ2-1 for the parts outside the CDR3, the full variable domain is DGGITQSPKYLFRKEGQNVTLSCEQNLNHDAMYWYRQDPGQGLRLIYYSQIVNDFQKGDIAEGYSVSREKKESFPLTVTSAQKNPTAFYLCASSIGYSSYNEQFFGPGTRLTVL.

This chain connects TRBV28 to TRBJ2-5, with TRBD2 matching 12 bases. The J call could be wrong; TRBJ2-7 is a better fit for the DNA end. Germline V gives CDR1 MDHEN, CDR2 SYDVKM. CDR3 size: 15 residues. The CDR3: CASSVTSGSRYEQYF. The CDR3, as DNA: TGTGCCAGCAGTGTGACTAGCGGGAGTAGGTACGAGCAGTACTTC.

This clonotype came up a few times. The rearrangement links TRBV29-1 to TRBJ1-1; D is unresolved. This CDR3 has 10 residues. Trimming left V 6 bases short and J 4 bases short, with 6 bases between. The germline gives CDR1 SQVTM, CDR2 ANQGSEA. In DNA, the CDR3 is TGCAGCGTCTTGGTCACTGAAGCTTTCTTT. Its protein product is CSVLVTEAFF. Using reference TRBV29-1 and TRBJ1-1 for the parts outside the CDR3, the full variable domain is SAVISQKPSRDICQRGTSLTIQCQVDSQVTMMFWYRQQPGQSLTLIATANQGSEATYESGFVIDKFPISRPNLTFSTLTVSNMSPEDSSIYLCSVLVTEAFFGQGTRLTVV.

This clonotype was recorded a few times. The gene calls are TRBV20-1 and TRBJ1-3, with D hard to call. The CDR3 extends over 14 amino acids. Germline CDR1 and CDR2: DFQATT and SNEGSKA (reference sequence). Trimming left V 3 bases short and J 0 bases short, with 9 bases between. For the CDR3, the DNA is TGCAGTGCTAGGGACGGCTTCTCTGGAAACACCATATATTTT. It encodes CSARDGFSGNTIYF.

This clonotype appeared many times. The chain has TRBV7-2 and TRBJ2-4, with 9 bases aligning to TRBD2. CDR3 length: 22 amino acids. The V and J ends lost 5 bases and 1 base, in that order; junction bases with no gene match: 24. CDR1 SGHTA and CDR2 FQGNSA come from the germline V gene. CDR3 sequence reads: CASSPSRVSGSTRDGAKNIQYF. CDR3 sequence (DNA): TGTGCCAGCAGCCCCAGCAGGGTTAGCGGGAGTACTCGCGATGGGGCCAAAAACATTCAGTACTTC.

This clonotype was counted only a few times. The genes are TRBV6-1 and TRBJ1-5; D is unclear. CDR3 length: 14 amino acids. CDR1 MNHNS and CDR2 SASEGT come from the germline V gene. V lost 4 bases to trimming and J lost 3 bases, with 10 bases between them. CDR3 sequence (DNA): TGTGCCAGCAGTGGTTTAATCTTCAATCAGCCCCAGCATTTT. Protein: CASSGLIFNQPQHF.

This chain uses TRBV20-1 with TRBJ2-5; 7 bases agree with TRBD2. The end of the DNA is better explained by TRBJ2-7, so the J call may be wrong. This CDR3 region has 13 residues. The V gene's germline CDR1 is DFQATT and CDR2 SNEGSKA (reference sequence). The CDR3 DNA is TGCAGTGCTCTGGAGACTAGCAGCTACGAGCAGTACTTC. It yields the protein CSALETSSYEQYF.

This clonotype has only a few counts. J is TRBJ2-7 and V is TRBV4-1; TRBD1 matches 8 bases. Germline loops: CDR1 MGHRA, CDR2 YSYEKL. The CDR3 is made up of 18 amino acids. After removal of 4 bases from V and 6 bases from J, the junction contained 20 bases not matched to a gene. The CDR3 here is CASSPRGFGDRRAGEQYF. The CDR3 DNA sequence: TGCGCCAGCAGCCCGCGAGGCTTTGGGGACAGGAGGGCGGGCGAGCAGTACTTC.

This clonotype was observed a handful of times. A much larger clone sits a single nucleotide away, making a read error possible. The J gene is TRBJ1-1, the V gene TRBV20-1; tentatively, D is TRBD1 (5 bases). Germline assignment: CDR1 DFQATT and CDR2 SNEGSKA (reference sequence). The CDR3 consists of 13 residues. The CDR3 DNA is TGCAGTACTAGAGTAGTCGGGGCGAAGGAAGCTTTCTTT. Protein: CSTRVVGAKEAFF.

The chain links TRBV7-2 to TRBJ1-6, with D possibly being TRBD1 (5 bases). V lost 4 bases to trimming and J lost 0 bases, with 16 bases between them. The CDR3 has 18 amino acids. Germline V gene data show CDR1 as SGHTA and CDR2 as FQGNSA. The CDR3 spells CASSSPAGWDSYNSPLHF. CDR3 in DNA: TGTGCCAGCAGCTCACCGGCAGGGTGGGACTCCTATAATTCACCCCTCCACTTT.

The J gene is TRBJ2-4, the V gene TRBV4-3, with TRBD2 matching over 8 bases. The CDR3 runs 15 residues. CDR1 and CDR2 from the germline V gene are LGHNA and YSLEER. V trimming: 0 bases; J trimming: 4 bases; junction bases outside the gene matches: 2. CDR3 protein: CASSQERGGKNIQYF. DNA of the CDR3: TGCGCCAGCAGCCAAGAGCGCGGGGGGAAAAACATTCAGTACTTC.

V gene TRBV19 combines with J gene TRBJ2-7; 10 nucleotides agree with TRBD2. The CDR3 extends over 17 amino acids. J was trimmed by 3 bases and V by 5 bases; bases with no gene match: 13. Germline V gives CDR1 LNHDA, CDR2 SQIVND (reference sequence). The DNA of the CDR3 is TGTGCCAGTAGTCCTCGGGGTAGCGGGGGGACTAGCTACGAGCAGTACTTC. Translation gives CASSPRGSGGTSYEQYF. The whole variable domain, remainder taken from reference TRBV19 and TRBJ2-7, is DGGITQSPKYLFRKEGQNVTLSCEQNLNHDAMYWYRQDPGQGLRLIYYSQIVNDFQKGDIAEGYSVSREKKESFPLTVTSAQKNPTAFYLCASSPRGSGGTSYEQYFGPGTRLTVT.

The sample holds many counts of this clonotype. The chain uses TRBV12-3 or TRBV12-4 and TRBJ1-2; no firm D call. The CDR3 has 13 residues. V dropped 10 bases and J dropped 4 bases, with 16 bases sitting between them. The DNA of the CDR3 is TGTGCCACCAAAAACCCTTCGGGCTATGGCTACACCTTC. This gives the protein CATKNPSGYGYTF.

The DNA of the CDR3 is TGCAGTGCTAGCTCGGGCCTCGGCACAGATACGCAGTATTTT. It yields the protein CSASSGLGTDTQYF. The chain recombines TRBV20-1 with TRBJ2-3; D not resolved. Deletions cut 3 bases from V and 1 base from J, with 11 bases between. Germline V gene sequence: CDR1 DFQATT, CDR2 SNEGSKA (reference sequence). The CDR3 is made up of 14 amino acids.

The chain joins TRBV7-2 to TRBJ2-5; D gene unclear. TRBJ2-1 explains the end of the DNA better; the J call may be wrong. The CDR3 has 13 amino acids. Germline V gene sequence: CDR1 SGHTA, CDR2 FQGNSA. The CDR3 sequence: CASSIILLNEQFF. CDR3 DNA: TGTGCCAGCAGCATAATTCTCCTTAATGAGCAGTTCTTC.

The V call is TRBV6-1, the J call TRBJ1-3; D perhaps matches TRBD1 (6 bases). Germline CDR1 reads MNHNS; CDR2 reads SASEGT. The CDR3 contains 17 residues. The germline V and J ends were trimmed by 6 bases and 0 bases, with 18 bases remaining between them. The CDR3 nucleotides read TGTGCCAGCAGCCTATTGCGACAGGCGACCTCTGGAAACACCATATATTTT. Translated: CASSLLRQATSGNTIYF.

This chain joins TRBV28 and TRBJ2-7; D call uncertain. The V end lost 6 bases, the J end lost 3 bases, and 18 bases lay between the germline ends. The CDR3 contains 15 residues. Germline assignment: CDR1 MDHEN and CDR2 SYDVKM. This CDR3 is CASSIKGLSDYEQYF. CDR3 in DNA: TGTGCCAGCAGCATTAAGGGCTTAAGCGACTACGAGCAGTACTTC. The entire variable domain, with the rest obtained from reference TRBV28 and TRBJ2-7, is as follows: DVKVTQSSRYLVKRTGEKVFLECVQDMDHENMFWYRQDPGLGLRLIYFSYDVKMKEKGDIPEGYSVSREKKERFSLILESASTNQTSMYLCASSIKGLSDYEQYFGPGTRLTVT.

A word on this clonotype: The missing conserved phenylalanine or tryptophan at the end of this CDR3 makes a read error likely. The chain recombines TRBV4-3 with TRBJ1-1; D possibly corresponds to TRBD1 (6 bases). Germline V lookup: CDR1 LGHNA, CDR2 YSLEER. V was shortened by 3 bases and J by 0 bases, with 14 bases between the two germline ends. The CDR3 runs 16 residues. The CDR3 protein is CASSHIRDTLNTEAFL. The CDR3 DNA reads TGCGCCAGCAGCCATATCCGGGACACCCTGAACACTGAAGCTTTCCTT.

This chain links TRBV12-3 or TRBV12-4 with TRBJ2-2; 11 nucleotides line up with TRBD2. The CDR3 runs 14 residues. With 7 bases clipped from V and 7 bases from J, the junction kept 5 bases outside the gene matches. DNA for the CDR3: TGTGCCAGCACCTCGGGACTAGCGGACGGGGAGCTGTTTTTT. Protein: CASTSGLADGELFF.

This clonotype was observed a handful of times. CDR3 coding DNA: TGTGCCAGCAGTGGGCTAGCGGGAGCTATCGACGAGCAGTACTTC. Translating it yields CASSGLAGAIDEQYF. The chain combines TRBV6-5 with TRBJ2-7; 10 nucleotides agree with TRBD2. J was trimmed by 5 bases and V by 5 bases; bases with no gene match: 9. Germline CDR1 and CDR2: MNHEY and SVGAGI. The CDR3 sequence is 15 residues long.

This clonotype has more than one count but fewer than ten. The genes are TRBV12-3 or TRBV12-4 and TRBJ1-2, with 10 bases matching TRBD1. The CDR3 has 15 residues. V shed 5 bases and J 3 bases; nucleotides not matched to a gene: 6. CDR3 amino acids: CASSVTTGGYYGYTF. CDR3 sequence (DNA): TGTGCCAGCAGTGTAACGACAGGGGGCTACTATGGCTACACCTTC.

V and J are TRBV24-1 and TRBJ2-3, with D possibly matching TRBD2 (6 bases). Between the trimmed V and J ends, which lost 4 bases and 0 bases, there was a span of 10 bases. Germline loops: CDR1 KGHDR, CDR2 SFDVKD. This CDR3 is 15 amino acids long. The CDR3 reads CATSDPGTSTDTQYF. The CDR3 DNA reads TGTGCCACCAGTGACCCAGGGACTAGCACAGATACGCAGTATTTT.

This sequence joins TRBV4-1 and TRBJ2-7, with 9 bases matching TRBD2. This CDR3 is built from 16 residues. The junction had 14 bases not matched to a gene; V was cut back by 7 bases and J by 4 bases. Germline V gene data show CDR1 as MGHRA and CDR2 as YSYEKL. CDR3 sequence reads: CASTRTLGTSGYEQYF. Here the CDR3 DNA reads TGCGCCAGCACCCGGACCCTCGGAACTAGCGGGTACGAGCAGTACTTC.